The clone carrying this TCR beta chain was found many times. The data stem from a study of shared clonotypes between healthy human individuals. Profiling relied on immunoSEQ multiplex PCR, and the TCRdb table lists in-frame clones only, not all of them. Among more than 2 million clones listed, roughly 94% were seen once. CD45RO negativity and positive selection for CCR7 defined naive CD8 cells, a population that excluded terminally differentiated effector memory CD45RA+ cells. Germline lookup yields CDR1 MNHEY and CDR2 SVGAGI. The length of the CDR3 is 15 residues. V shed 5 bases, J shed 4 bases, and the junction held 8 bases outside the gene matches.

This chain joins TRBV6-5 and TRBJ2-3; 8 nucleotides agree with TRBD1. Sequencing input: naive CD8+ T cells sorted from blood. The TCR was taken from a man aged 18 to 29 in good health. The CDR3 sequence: CASSTAGGRADTQYF. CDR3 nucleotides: TGTGCCAGCAGTACGGCAGGGGGCCGAGCAGATACGCAGTATTTT.